The present TCR beta chain was sequenced within a study of blood T cells in healthy people across ages. Regarding the study as a whole: Calculation of diversity from one million T cells yielded estimates considered to be underestimates.

V dropped 4 bases and J dropped 5 bases, with 15 bases sitting between them. The CDR3 runs 15 residues. Germline loops: CDR1 LGHDT, CDR2 YNNKEL (reference sequence). A J-beta primer mix and a sample-barcoded 5' primer were used in a second PCR of roughly 6 to 11 cycles. The yield of each sample was at least 2.5 million CDR3-containing paired-end reads. Using its own MiXCR run on the 5' RACE reads, TCRdb lists one record per CDR3 protein. The table records approximately 600,000 distinct CDR3 sequences, 58% of them present only once. Regarding this clonotype: Its antigen is undetermined.

The sequencing input was blood. The origin of this receptor is a man in his fifties or sixties in good health. V usage is TRBV3-1 and J usage is TRBJ2-1; a weak D match, TRBD1 (5 bases). The CDR3 spells CASSLKGEAHNEQFF. The CDR3 coding sequence is TGTGCCAGCAGCCTAAAAGGGGAAGCTCACAATGAGCAGTTCTTC.